This T cell receptor (beta chain) is drawn from a study of cytomegalovirus exposure and HLA in healthy donors listed by TCRdb under 2017. General notes on the study: An earlier analysis of 587 of the donors reported about 300 Gb of sequence data and about 120 million unique TCR beta sequences obtained from approximately 180 million T cells. An early release that covered more than 550 HLA-typed donors contained approximately 300 gigabases of sequencing data and about 93 million unique TCR sequences. The genetic ancestry cluster associated with self-reported Caucasian donors included about 84% of the roughly 380 genotyped donors. The study aimed to test whether signatures of past pathogen exposure could be identified by cataloging public T cell receptors. The T cell repertoires of around 730 subjects were profiled by immunosequencing and related to cytomegalovirus serostatus. In addition to the first cohort of roughly 670 subjects, a separate validation cohort of 130 or so different subjects was used. To predict cytomegalovirus infection status, the study combined high-throughput TCR immunosequencing, statistical association of individual TCRs with disease status, and machine learning. A later analysis re-analyzed previously published TCR beta repertoires from about 600 donors and added high-resolution HLA genotyping to study TCR occurrence patterns. The later analysis used no new phenotypic data to find candidate immune exposures, relying instead on TCR beta sequences and their occurrence across donors. To decide whether each TCR beta V gene segment behaved as functional or pseudogenic, an earlier analysis of approximately 590 of the donors relied on high-throughput TCR beta sequencing. Alongside the repertoire data, information on donor age, sex, ethnicity and CMV serostatus was compiled. Genome-wide SNP genotypes for about three fifths of the roughly 670 donors were used in a later genetic analysis, which treated that subset as a discovery cohort. Every repertoire in the discovery cohort had been generated on one and the same sequencing platform. HLA typing included class I and class II loci at four-digit resolution. Typing coverage differed by locus: A, B, C, DRB1 and DQB1 were typed in about 629-640 donors, DQA1 in 522, DPA1 in approximately 600, and DPB1 in around 490. Four to six DR-DQ haplotypes were handled as single units for association and clustering, since linkage in the cohort was strong. Across 398 genotyped donors of the cohort, an average of about 240,000 unique TCR beta nucleotide sequences per donor were sequenced, and 15% to 20% of those sequences were non-productive.

The library was obtained by the immunoSEQ multiplex PCR assay. The multiplex PCR relied on a mix of 60 forward primers for TCR Vbeta segments and 13 reverse primers for TCR Jbeta segments. A multiplex PCR assay on genomic DNA amplified the CDR3 region of rearranged TCR beta genes. On the Illumina HiSeq System, the amplified TCR beta libraries were sequenced as 87-base-pair reads. On the study's bioinformatics: A later analysis tallied 75 million to 85 million unique TCR beta chains across the approximately 670 repertoires, and about 12 million of those chains were shared by two or more donors. Raw reads were error-corrected and collapsed into unique sequences with a nearest-neighbor algorithm that merged closely related sequences to remove PCR and sequencing errors. Alignment of CDR3 sequences to IMGT reference sequences was used to assign V, D and J gene segments. For a sequence to be retained, a match of at least six nucleotides to both a V gene segment and a J gene segment was required. Rearrangements were called productive when the CDR3 lacked stop codons and stayed in frame with V and J; all others were non-productive. CDR3 was defined by IMGT convention, running from the second conserved V-encoded cysteine to the conserved J-encoded phenylalanine. Sequences without an unambiguous match to a single V gene segment were excluded from the earlier analysis of 500 to 700 of the donors. An earlier analysis of fewer than 750 of the donors called V segments functional above 56.7% productive rearrangements and segregating when the between-donor standard deviation exceeded 5%. A statistical classification framework was built for diagnosing cytomegalovirus status from the catalog of TCR beta chain sequences. In a later analysis, TCR nucleotide sequences were compared against IMGT/GENE-DB human TR gene sequences so that V and J genes could be assigned. In a later analysis, CDR3 sequences and most-parsimonious VDJ recombination scenarios were assigned using the TCRdist pipeline. A later analysis defined each TCR beta chain by its CDR3 amino acid sequence plus V-gene family, and excluded reads lacking a unique V-gene family. In a later analysis, nearly 600 highly shared, low-generation-probability nucleotide sequences were removed to address suspected cross-contamination and a sequencing artifact. For each public chain, a later analysis derived a clonal expansion index from normalized ranks of inferred template counts within each repertoire. Generation probabilities in a later analysis came from a VDJ recombination model fitted to out-of-frame rearrangements, and those results were checked against IGoR. In a later analysis, TCR-TCR, TCR-HLA and TCR-CMV co-occurrence was scored with hypergeometric tests, and a repertoire-size bias correction was applied to TCR pairs. False discovery rates were estimated in a later analysis by permuting HLA or CMV assignments 20 times. In a later analysis, co-occurring TCRs were grouped using DBSCAN, with TCRdist sequence similarity added in when clustering inside HLA-allele-positive subsets. Repertoires with fewer than 30,000 or more than 120,000 public chains were left out of co-occurrence clustering, as were a handful of repertoires with anomalous nucleotide sharing. As stored in TCRdb, this immuneACCESS dataset retains in-frame rearrangements with V and J assigned. A fraction of the clones does not appear; measured against another copy, unresolved V genes explain less than half of the discrepancy, and the remainder lacks a known reason. V, J and clone size were drawn from that table, and D and trimming were deduced from the DNA. This sample gives about 180,000 clones in total; approximately 81% of them show up just once. Around 2.4% of the sample belongs to the ten largest clones.

The cohort was made up of about 670 healthy bone marrow donors. Cohort members were all nominally healthy when sampled, although unrecorded immune exposures were likely present. The donor was CMV seronegative and was included in the group of under 450 seronegative cohort members. A peripheral blood sample was collected from each donor, and TCR beta sequencing was performed on peripheral blood mononuclear cells. The Qiagen DNeasy Blood Extraction Kit was used to extract genomic DNA from the blood cell samples. What the study reported, not specific to this receptor: CMV serostatus was the only immune exposure information available for the cohort. HLA typing was unavailable for some donors at each locus, so association tests used only the typed subset. A further reported finding was that TCR beta sequences accurately predicted the HLA-A and HLA-B alleles for most subjects in the first cohort. The 87-base-pair reads could not distinguish some IMGT-functional V segments, including TRBV6-2 and TRBV6-3, so those segments were excluded. Assigning TCR associations to individual alleles was difficult when HLA alleles, especially DR and DQ, strongly co-occurred. Correlated functional status among segregating V segments might be attributable to linkage disequilibrium, but an unknown experimental factor could not be ruled out. A later analysis reported that several top co-occurrence clusters appeared linked to parvovirus B19, influenza, CMV and Epstein-Barr virus. A later analysis found that most CMV-associated TCR beta chains appeared HLA-restricted, with HLA associations seemingly driven largely by CMV exposure. Across donors, most TCR sequences were observed very rarely, whereas some public TCRs were present in many individuals. In a later genetic analysis, a missense DCLRE1C variant was associated with V-gene and J-gene trimming of TCR beta chains, and the association was replicated in an independent cohort. A total of roughly 160 TCR beta chains were listed by the study as associated with cytomegalovirus. In a later analysis, around 17,000 TCR beta sequences were associated with specific HLA alleles at a false discovery rate of 0.05. In both the original and validation cohorts, the classifier was reported to diagnose cytomegalovirus status with high specificity and sensitivity. In vitro tests confirmed that three of the cytomegalovirus-associated TCR beta chains recognize cytomegalovirus antigens. This cohort had only TCR beta chains sequenced, and the lack of alpha or paired-chain data limited which features could be detected. In a later genetic analysis, fewer N-insertions in productive TCRs were reported among donors in an Asian-associated ancestry cluster than the 666-donor mean. Broadly in line with IMGT annotations, most TCR beta V segments showed up in productive rearrangements about 87% or about 30% of the time in an earlier analysis of around 550 of the donors. The authors suggested that the approach could potentially be extended to other disease states and immunological phenotypes. Approximately 16 rarely observed V segments, including chromosome 9 orphons, were excluded from the earlier analysis of almost 600 of the donors because counts were too low. A group of highly shared sequence variants was considered likely to be a technical artifact of the sequencing pipeline. In a later analysis, HLA-associated TCR beta chains showed more clonal expansion and lower generation probabilities than non-associated chains that were equally common. In a later analysis, TCR association rates were found to vary across HLA loci, with the most associated TCRs seen for DRB1 alleles and the fewest for HLA-C alleles. Roughly uniform sequencing depth across donors was assumed in presence/absence analyses, although this assumption may not hold.

Counted from cysteine to phenylalanine, this CDR3 has 15 amino acids. Only the CDR3 portion is preserved as DNA: 45 bases, with reading frame beginning at the first base. The V end loses 2 bases and the J end loses 0 bases, and a stretch of 10 bases separates them. Looking up the germline V gene yields CDR1 SGHDT and CDR2 YYEEEE. A remark on this clone: Its antigen has not been determined. The sample holds no much larger clone one base away, and base qualities are not on file.

The V and J genes are TRBV5-6 and TRBJ2-3; the D segment could be TRBD1, given 5 matching bases. The clonotype comes from a woman in her twenties or thirties in good health and CMV-seronegative. Source material: PBMCs. In nucleotide form, the sequence is TGTGCCAGCAGCTTTGACCAGGGTAGCACAGATACGCAGTATTTT. Its protein product is CASSFDQGSTDTQYF.